A selection of T cell receptor beta chains follows, all from one sample in a study of control samples from healthy donors and cancer patients. Only in-frame clones appear in the TCRdb table, and some are missing; sequencing was by immunoSEQ multiplex PCR. The sample contains 100,000 to 150,000 clones, 80% to 95% of which appear only once. Sample: blood. These receptors all come from a man aged 18 to 35 in good health. The CDR3 runs from the conserved cysteine through the conserved F or W. D genes are given only for firm matches. Size is stated for part of the rows, as once, few or many counts, or as a class when the clone is expanded.

J,D,V,size,DNA,CDR3
TRBJ2-3,TRBD2,TRBV2,.,TGTGCCAGCCCCCTGCTAGCGGGGAGCACAGATACGCAGTATTTT,CASPLLAGSTDTQYF
TRBJ2-7,.,TRBV6-5,.,TGTGCCAGCACGGCTGTCCCCTACGAGCAGTACTTC,CASTAVPYEQYF
TRBJ1-1,.,TRBV11-2,.,TGTGCCAGCAGCTTAGTCGGGGGCACTGAAGCTTTCTTT,CASSLVGGTEAFF
TRBJ2-5,TRBD1,TRBV3-1/TRBV3-2,.,TGTGCCAGCAGCATAAGGACAGGCCCCCAAGAGACCCAGTACTTC,CASSIRTGPQETQYF
TRBJ2-7,.,TRBV27,.,TGTGCCAGCAGCCCCAGGGCCGGAGGCTCCTACGAGCAGTACTTC,CASSPRAGGSYEQYF
TRBJ2-1,.,TRBV29-1,.,TGCAGCAATAAAGGACTTCTCGACAATGAGCAGTTCTTC,CSNKGLLDNEQFF
TRBJ1-2,.,TRBV6-5,.,TGTGCCAGCAGTTACTCCCACCTCTATGGCTACACCTTC,CASSYSHLYGYTF
TRBJ1-5,TRBD1,TRBV6-6,.,TGTGCCAGCAGTTACTCGGACAGGGGCCAGCCCCAGCATTTT,CASSYSDRGQPQHF
TRBJ1-4,TRBD1,TRBV6-5,.,TGTGCCAGCAGTTCCACAGGGGCTGGGGATAATGAAAAACTGTTTTTT,CASSSTGAGDNEKLFF
TRBJ2-7,.,TRBV7-3,.,TGTGCCAGCAAAGGAACCGGGACCCCCTACGAGCAGTACTTC,CASKGTGTPYEQYF
TRBJ2-1,TRBD2,TRBV9,.,TGTGCCAGCAGCGTAGGTCTAGCGGGGGGGTCAAGCTCCTACAATGAGCAGTTCTTC,CASSVGLAGGSSSYNEQFF
TRBJ2-1,.,TRBV5-4,.,TGTGCCAGCAGCTTGAATGGGCTGGGTGAGCAGTTCTTC,CASSLNGLGEQFF
TRBJ1-4,.,TRBV30,.,TGTGCCTGGAGTGCTAATAGCGGGTTCCCGCCAACTAATGAAAAACTGTTTTTT,CAWSANSGFPPTNEKLFF
TRBJ1-5,.,TRBV19,.,TGTGCCAGTAGTTGGAGGGTCGACCAGCCCCAGCATTTT,CASSWRVDQPQHF
TRBJ2-2,.,TRBV7-9,.,TGTGCCAGCAGCCCCGCCCAGGCCGGGGAGCTGTTTTTT,CASSPAQAGELFF
TRBJ2-2,TRBD1,TRBV12-3/TRBV12-4,.,TGTGCCAGCACCCCACAGGGGTCCGGGGAGCTGTTTTTT,CASTPQGSGELFF
TRBJ2-7,.,TRBV4-1,.,TGCGCCAGCAGCCAAGGTGGGGGCTTCTCCTACGAGCAGTACTTC,CASSQGGGFSYEQYF
TRBJ1-5,.,TRBV6-2/TRBV6-3,.,TGTGCCAGCAGTCAGAGGAGGACTGGGACCCACCAGCATTTT,CASSQRRTGTHQHF
TRBJ2-7,TRBD2,TRBV7-9,.,TGTGCCAGCAGCTCCCCGGGGAGGGTGTCCTACGAGCAGTACTTC,CASSSPGRVSYEQYF
TRBJ2-3,.,TRBV6-4,.,TGTGCCAGCAGCCCCAACGGGGGTGTCGCAGATACGCAGTATTTT,CASSPNGGVADTQYF
TRBJ1-5,.,TRBV9,once,TGTGCCAGCAGCGTATCCGGGACTAGTAATCAGCCCCAGCATTTT,CASSVSGTSNQPQHF
TRBJ2-5,TRBD1,TRBV5-6,.,TGTGCCAGCAGCTCGGGACAGGTTCAAGAGACCCAGTACTTC,CASSSGQVQETQYF
TRBJ1-2,.,TRBV11-1,.,TGTGCCAGCAGCTTAAGGCCCGGGGCCGGCTACACCTTC,CASSLRPGAGYTF
TRBJ2-5,.,TRBV7-6,.,TGTGCCAGCAGCTCCTCCCCGGACAACCAAGAGACCCAGTACTTC,CASSSSPDNQETQYF
TRBJ2-7,TRBD1,TRBV5-1,.,TGCGCCAGCAGCAGGTCCGGGACAGGGGGCCTCTCTTACGAGCAGTACTTC,CASSRSGTGGLSYEQYF
TRBJ1-2,.,TRBV9,.,TGTGCCAGCAGCGTAGAGGGGGGGCTCCCTAGGTACACCTTC,CASSVEGGLPRYTF
TRBJ1-3,TRBD1,TRBV7-6,.,TGTGCCAGCAGCCGGGGACAGGTCCTCTCTGGAAACACCATATATTTT,CASSRGQVLSGNTIYF
TRBJ2-7,.,TRBV9,.,TGTGCCAGCAGCGTAGATGTCGGAGAGCAGTACTTC,CASSVDVGEQYF
TRBJ1-5,TRBD1,TRBV30,.,TGTGCCTGGAGTATCGGGACAGGGGTTCTTCAGCCCCAGCATTTT,CAWSIGTGVLQPQHF